This is a list of T cell receptor beta chains from one sample in a study of human T cells and chemical hapten exposure. TCRdb redid the calling of the RACE reads with MiXCR, one entry per CDR3 protein. This repertoire shows just over 350,000 distinct CDR3 sequences, roughly 6% found once; its top ten account for around 5.8%. The specimen was whole blood, collected in connection with sensitization to the hapten diphenylcyclopropenone (DPC). All receptors derive from a woman aged 18-30 years with alopecia areata. Some clones in this sample may be carry-over from other donors' samples. Each CDR3 is given with its conserved first and last residue. The order of the fields is clone size, V gene, J gene, D gene, CDR3 protein, CDR3 DNA. A D gene is named only where the DNA matches it firmly. Size is stated for part of the rows, as once, few or many counts, or as a class when the clone is expanded.

>many|TRBV9|TRBJ1-5|NA
CASSVARPRGQPQHF
TGTGCCAGCAGCGTAGCCAGACCCAGGGGCCAGCCCCAGCATTTT
>many|TRBV29-1|TRBJ1-1|NA
CSVVLGGTEAFF
TGCAGCGTTGTGCTTGGGGGCACTGAAGCTTTCTTT
>few|TRBV3-1|TRBJ1-6|NA
CASSQDPARNSPLHF
TGTGCCAGCAGCCAAGACCCCGCCAGGAATTCACCCCTCCACTTT
>many|TRBV29-1|TRBJ2-3|NA
CSVALFDSRTDTQYF
TGCAGCGTTGCGCTCTTCGACAGCCGCACAGATACGCAGTATTTT
>few|TRBV27|TRBJ1-5|NA
CASSSLYQPQHF
TGTGCCAGCAGTTCTCTCTATCAGCCCCAGCATTTT
>many|TRBV6-5|TRBJ1-1|NA
CASSYSGTASTEAFF
TGTGCCAGCAGTTACTCGGGGACGGCGAGCACTGAAGCTTTCTTT
>few|TRBV4-1|TRBJ1-5|NA
CASSDVKSNQPQHF
TGCGCCAGCAGCGACGTGAAAAGCAATCAGCCCCAGCATTTT
>many|TRBV5-1|TRBJ2-7|TRBD1
CASSSDRVEQYF
TGCGCCAGCAGCTCGGACAGGGTCGAGCAGTACTTC
>many|TRBV20-1|TRBJ1-4|NA
CSARGPRVSMANEKLFF
TGCAGTGCTAGAGGTCCTCGGGTTTCTATGGCTAATGAAAAACTGTTTTTT
>many|TRBV7-9|TRBJ1-1|NA
CASSLDAEGLGTEAFF
TGTGCCAGCAGCTTAGACGCGGAAGGTTTGGGGACTGAAGCTTTCTTT
>NA|TRBV7-9|TRBJ1-2|TRBD1
CASSFAGGQGQRLDDYTF
TGTGCCAGCAGCTTCGCCGGTGGACAGGGACAGAGGTTAGATGACTACACCTTC
>many|TRBV3-1|TRBJ1-1|NA
CASSQETVPNTEAFF
TGTGCCAGCAGCCAAGAAACCGTACCGAACACTGAAGCTTTCTTT
>few|TRBV6-2/TRBV6-3|TRBJ1-2|NA
CASSYSQVYGYTF
TGTGCCAGCAGTTACTCACAGGTCTATGGCTACACCTTC
>many|TRBV6-5|TRBJ1-3|NA
CASSYFGGTGNTIYF
TGTGCCAGCAGTTACTTTGGAGGCACTGGAAACACCATATATTTT
>few|TRBV18|TRBJ1-1|NA
CASFSERGDTEAFF
TGTGCCAGCTTCTCAGAAAGAGGGGACACTGAAGCTTTCTTT
>many|TRBV6-5|TRBJ1-3|NA
CASSYSRASPGNTIYF
TGTGCCAGCAGTTACTCGAGGGCGTCCCCTGGAAACACCATATATTTT